Shown below are 30 T cell receptor beta chains from a single sample sequenced in a study of T cell responses to AZD1222 COVID-19 vaccine. The method was immunoSEQ multiplex PCR; TCRdb's version includes in-frame clones alone and lacks a portion of them. The data contain roughly 77,000 clones, roughly 90% of them seen just once; the ten biggest clones take up roughly 5.6%. The input for sequencing was peripheral blood, taken on day 0 of AZD1222 vaccination. The origin of the receptors is an adult in good health.

The V gene is TRBV6-5, the J gene TRBJ1-5; unclear D gene. The V and J ends lost 6 bases and 4 bases respectively, with 7 bases between them. Germline values: CDR1 MNHEY, CDR2 SVGAGI. The CDR3 contains 12 residues. CDR3 sequence: CASRSRNQPQHF. The CDR3 DNA reads TGTGCCAGCAGGAGTCGGAATCAGCCCCAGCATTTT.

This clone has more than one count but fewer than ten. The CDR3: CASSLGHRGLGEQYF. DNA for the CDR3: TGTGCCAGCAGTTTAGGTCACAGGGGGCTAGGGGAGCAGTACTTC. V gene TRBV28 combines with J gene TRBJ2-7; TRBD1 matches at 9 bases. CDR3 length: 15 amino acids. Germline CDR1 MDHEN, CDR2 SYDVKM. V lost 2 bases and J lost 7; bases outside the gene matches: 9.

The CDR3 reads CASSDNNYGYTF. The CDR3 DNA reads TGTGCCAGCTCGGACAATAACTATGGCTACACCTTC. The V gene is TRBV18, the J gene TRBJ1-2; weak D call: TRBD1 (5 bases). The CDR3 sequence is 12 residues long. Per germline, CDR1 KGHSH and CDR2 LQKENI. Trimming removed 6 bases from V and 1 base from J, with 6 bases in between.

This clone was found a few times. The chain carries TRBV7-2 and TRBJ1-2; weak D call: TRBD1 (5 bases). The CDR3 has 13 residues. V was pared by 6 bases and J by 2 bases, with 10 bases between. The germline gives CDR1 SGHTA, CDR2 FQGNSA. The CDR3 DNA sequence: TGTGCCAGCAGTTCTCAGGGAAACTATGGCTACACCTTC. Translating gives CASSSQGNYGYTF.

In the case of this clone: Germline and junction disagree at one end, which may indicate a read error. The rearrangement links TRBV12-3 or TRBV12-4 to TRBJ2-1; 9 bases agree with TRBD2. CDR3 length equals 12 residues. CDR3 loop: CASNDGRGGQIF. The CDR3, as DNA: TGTGCCAGCAATGATGGGCGGGGGGGCCAAATCTTC.

This rearrangement joins TRBV4-3 to TRBJ1-1, with 7 bases lining up with TRBD1. Per germline, CDR1 LGHNA and CDR2 YSLEER. V shed 1 base, J shed 3 bases, and the junction held 11 bases outside the gene matches. The CDR3 contains 17 residues. The CDR3: CASSQGRLTGSYTEAFF. CDR3 DNA sequence: TGCGCCAGCAGCCAAGGCCGATTGACAGGGTCATACACTGAAGCTTTCTTT.

CDR3 coding DNA: TGTGCCAGCAGCCCATCGGGTGGGCCGCAAGAGACCCAGTACTTC. This codes for CASSPSGGPQETQYF. The rearrangement joins TRBV7-9 to TRBJ2-5; the D is unclear. Trimming pared 5 bases from V and 2 bases from J, leaving 15 bases between. The germline CDR1 and CDR2 sequences are SEHNR and FQNEAQ (reference sequence). The CDR3 runs 15 residues.

This clone was detected only a few times. The gene calls are TRBV19 and TRBJ2-7; 7 positions agree with TRBD1. J gave up 3 bases and V 8 bases, and 4 bases lay outside the gene matches. This CDR3 is 12 amino acids long. Germline V gene data show CDR1 as LNHDA and CDR2 as SQIVND (reference sequence). This CDR3 is CASRQGSYEQYF. CDR3 coding DNA: TGTGCCAGTCGACAGGGTAGCTACGAGCAGTACTTC.

The CDR3 spells CASSMTGTYEQYF. In DNA form, the CDR3 reads TGTGCCAGTAGTATGACAGGGACCTACGAGCAGTACTTC. V and J are TRBV19 and TRBJ2-7, with 7 bases identical to TRBD1. The V gene end was trimmed by 3 bases and the J gene end by 2 bases; junction bases not matched to a gene: 1. Germline loops: CDR1 LNHDA, CDR2 SQIVND (reference sequence). This CDR3 is built from 13 residues. The entire variable domain, with the rest obtained from reference TRBV19 and TRBJ2-7, is as follows: DGGITQSPKYLFRKEGQNVTLSCEQNLNHDAMYWYRQDPGQGLRLIYYSQIVNDFQKGDIAEGYSVSREKKESFPLTVTSAQKNPTAFYLCASSMTGTYEQYFGPGTRLTVT.

In DNA form, the CDR3 reads TGCGCCAGCAGCTCCGGGGGGAGCTCCTACAATGAGCAGTTCTTC. It specifies CASSSGGSSYNEQFF. This rearrangement joins TRBV5-1 to TRBJ2-1, with 7 positions matching TRBD2. Germline-derived CDR1 and CDR2 are SGHRS and YFSETQ. Germline trimming cut 3 bases from V and 0 bases from J; bases unmatched to any gene: 3. The CDR3 loop spans 15 amino acids.

This clone was seen only once. The V call is TRBV6-5, the J call TRBJ2-7; D remains unclear. Germline V gene sequence: CDR1 MNHEY, CDR2 SVGAGI. The CDR3 runs to 10 residues. V lost 7 bases and J 3 bases, leaving 4 bases between the germline ends. The CDR3 spells CASKLYEQYF. CDR3 sequence (DNA): TGTGCCAGCAAACTCTACGAGCAGTACTTC.

V is TRBV7-3 and J is TRBJ2-5; 15 nucleotides agree with TRBD2. This CDR3 region has 17 residues. Germline loops: CDR1 SGHTA, CDR2 FQGTGA. Losses at the gene ends were 5 bases for V and 3 bases for J; bases not matched to a gene: 7. The CDR3 reads CASSPRTSGGAEETQYF. The CDR3 DNA follows: TGTGCCAGCAGCCCAAGGACTAGCGGGGGGGCCGAAGAGACCCAGTACTTC.

The V call is TRBV19, the J call TRBJ1-6; unclear D gene. Trimming stripped 5 bases from V and 5 bases from J, with 10 bases between. The CDR3 length is 14 residues. The germline CDR1 and CDR2 sequences are LNHDA and SQIVND (reference sequence). CDR3 residues: CASSAGIDNSPLHF. The CDR3 bases are TGTGCCAGTAGTGCCGGGATAGATAATTCACCCCTCCACTTT.

Here the CDR3 DNA reads TGTGCCAGCAGCGTCCCTGGGGGGTCCTATGGCTACACCTTC. This gives the protein CASSVPGGSYGYTF. V usage is TRBV9 and J usage is TRBJ1-2, with D tentatively TRBD1 (5 bases). CDR3 length: 14 amino acids. Germline V gives CDR1 SGDLS, CDR2 YYNGEE. V dropped 2 bases and J dropped 4 bases, with 12 bases sitting between them.

The table lists this clone with many counts. This rearrangement joins TRBV6-5 to TRBJ2-7; no clear D gene. The CDR3 totals 14 residues. V was clipped by 6 bases and J by 3 bases, with 15 bases between them. CDR1 is MNHEY and CDR2 is SVGAGI in the germline V gene. The CDR3 loop is CASSSSISYYEQYF. The CDR3 DNA follows: TGTGCCAGCAGCTCATCCATTTCCTACTACGAGCAGTACTTC.

This clone was observed a single time. CDR3: CASSIHNNYGYTF. CDR3 sequence (DNA): TGTGCCAGCAGCATCCACAATAACTATGGCTACACCTTC. The gene calls are TRBV6-5 and TRBJ1-2; D unclear. Per the germline V gene, CDR1 is MNHEY and CDR2 is SVGAGI. The V end was cut by 6 bases, the J end by 1 base, with 9 bases between. The CDR3 sequence is 13 residues long.

The V gene is TRBV10-1, the J gene TRBJ2-3; unclear D gene. V lost 3 bases, J lost 8 bases, and 12 bases lay in between. Germline CDR1 and CDR2: WNHNN and SYGVQD (reference sequence). The CDR3 is 13 residues long. This CDR3 reads CASSDPPVSTQYF. CDR3 bases: TGCGCCAGCAGTGACCCCCCCGTCAGTACGCAGTATTTT.

The CDR3 reads CASSVARGDTIYF. The CDR3 DNA is TGTGCCAGCAGCGTAGCCAGGGGGGACACCATATATTTT. The chain has TRBV9 and TRBJ1-3, with TRBD1 identical over 7 bases. The CDR3 runs 13 residues. Germline loops: CDR1 SGDLS, CDR2 YYNGEE. J lost 8 bases, V lost 0 bases, and 2 bases had no gene match.

This clone was seen only once. The chain joins TRBV7-8 to TRBJ1-3, with D possibly matching TRBD1 (5 bases). Germline CDR1 and CDR2: SGHVS and FQNEAQ. The CDR3 has 16 amino acids. V was pared by 5 bases and J by 0 bases, with 14 bases between. The CDR3 nucleotides are TGTGCCAGCAGCAGACGGGACTTCGGCTCTGGAAACACCATATATTTT. Amino acids: CASSRRDFGSGNTIYF.

The chain links TRBV7-2 to TRBJ2-7; TRBD1 or TRBD2 may be the D gene (5 bases each). The CDR3 totals 14 residues. Germline values: CDR1 SGHTA, CDR2 FQGNSA. V lost 5 bases and J 3 bases, leaving 14 bases between the germline ends. The CDR3 region has the DNA TGTGCCAGCAGCGCCGGGACCGAGATCTACGAGCAGTACTTC. Translation: CASSAGTEIYEQYF.

V usage is TRBV5-4 and J usage is TRBJ1-1; possible D gene TRBD1, 6 bases. This CDR3 region has 15 residues. The V gene lost 3 bases and the J gene lost 5 bases, with 17 bases spanning the gap. Looked up from germline, CDR1 is SGHNT and CDR2 is YYREEE (reference sequence). The chain's CDR3 is CASSSIQGTWTEAFF. CDR3 in DNA: TGTGCCAGCAGCTCGATACAGGGTACTTGGACTGAAGCTTTCTTT.

The V and J genes are TRBV4-3 and TRBJ2-2; 10 bases are a match to TRBD1. Trimming removed 3 bases from V and 6 bases from J; junction bases left unmatched: 7. Germline values: CDR1 LGHNA, CDR2 YSLEER. CDR3 length: 16 amino acids. CDR3 DNA: TGCGCCAGCAGCCACATGGGACAGGGGAATGCCGGGGAGCTGTTTTTT. This encodes CASSHMGQGNAGELFF.

The chain joins TRBV7-8 to TRBJ1-6; a weak D match, TRBD1 (5 bases). Looked up from germline, CDR1 is SGHVS and CDR2 is FQNEAQ. The V end was cut by 2 bases, the J end by 3 bases, with 8 bases between. CDR3 length equals 15 residues. The CDR3 DNA sequence: TGTGCCAGCAGCTTAATCCAGGGCTATAATTCACCCCTCCACTTT. Its translation is CASSLIQGYNSPLHF.

The chain links TRBV30 to TRBJ2-7; TRBD2 matches at 7 bases. The V segment lost 8 bases and the J segment 3 bases; nucleotides outside the gene matches: 4. This CDR3 contains 11 residues. The V gene's germline CDR1 is GTSNPN and CDR2 SVGIG (reference sequence). CDR3 nucleotides: TGTGCCCGAGCGGGGAACTACGAGCAGTACTTC. As protein: CARAGNYEQYF.

The chain carries TRBV24-1 and TRBJ1-5, with TRBD1 identical over 7 bases. This CDR3 has 14 amino acids. Per germline, CDR1 KGHDR and CDR2 SFDVKD. With 4 bases clipped from V and 7 bases from J, the junction kept 6 bases outside the gene matches. CDR3 bases: TGTGCCACCAGTGACCGGACAGGCGGACAGCCCCAGCATTTT. This codes for CATSDRTGGQPQHF.

The V and J genes are TRBV2 and TRBJ1-5; 11 bases map to TRBD1. Germline values: CDR1 SNHLY, CDR2 FYNNEI. This CDR3 contains 14 residues. Trimming at V came to 6 bases and at J to 7 bases, leaving 5 bases not matched to a gene. CDR3 coding DNA: TGTGCCAGCAGCTGGGACAGGGGGGACCAGCCCCAGCATTTT. It yields the protein CASSWDRGDQPQHF.

The V call is TRBV28, the J call TRBJ1-2; D uncertain. The CDR3 loop spans 13 amino acids. V was shortened by 6 bases and J by 9 bases, with 17 bases between the two germline ends. Germline lookup yields CDR1 MDHEN and CDR2 SYDVKM. The CDR3 spells CASRELDGMSYTF. CDR3 DNA: TGTGCCAGCAGAGAACTGGACGGGATGAGCTACACCTTC.

The chain combines TRBV11-2 with TRBJ1-5; D uncertain. Trimming stripped 5 bases from V and 3 bases from J, with 14 bases between. The V gene's germline CDR1 is SGHAT and CDR2 FQNNGV. The CDR3 has 15 residues. The CDR3 loop is CASSGGLRDNQPQHF. CDR3 in DNA: TGTGCCAGCAGCGGCGGACTGAGAGACAATCAGCCCCAGCATTTT.

This chain uses TRBV28 with TRBJ2-7, with D perhaps matching TRBD2 (5 bases). The CDR3 has 12 amino acids. Trimming removed 3 bases from V and 2 bases from J, with 5 bases in between. Germline V gene data show CDR1 as MDHEN and CDR2 as SYDVKM. The CDR3 bases are TGTGCCAGCAGTTTGGAGGCCTACGAGCAGTACTTC. This encodes CASSLEAYEQYF.

The chain joins TRBV30 to TRBJ2-1; D possibly matches TRBD1 or TRBD2 (5 bases each). Per the germline V gene, CDR1 is GTSNPN and CDR2 is SVGIG (reference sequence). The CDR3 is made up of 14 amino acids. V gave up 2 bases and J gave up 3 bases, with 11 bases separating them. CDR3 sequence (DNA): TGTGCCTGGAGTACCGGGACGGTCTACAATGAGCAGTTCTTC. Protein: CAWSTGTVYNEQFF.